This TCR beta chain appears in the sequencing data of a study of T cell repertoires in cytomegalovirus infection. Across the study: CMV infection and matching HLA type were both indicated by public TCR beta signatures. Regarding the study as a whole: CMV-specific TCR beta clonotypes restricted by HLA-C were the ones dominating the ex vivo response.

Only a few counts were recorded for this clonotype. The antigen is unknown. Just one base apart from a much larger clone, this may be a read error. This CDR3 spans 16 amino acids. Germline CDR1 and CDR2: SGHVS and FNYEAQ. V lost 6 bases to trimming and J lost 5 bases; unmatched junction nucleotides: 11. TCRdb re-analysed the reads in MiXCR, keeping a single row per CDR3 protein. The table has over 450,000 distinct CDR3 sequences, roughly 10% seen once. The chain uses TRBV7-6 and TRBJ2-5, with TRBD2 matching over 11 bases. The source is a human donor in good health (CMV status not recorded). Some clones in this sample may be carry-over from other donors' samples. Material for sequencing was PBMCs. CDR3 in DNA: TGTGCCAGCAGAGATAGCGGGAGGGGTCGATGGGAGACCCAGTACTTC. Translation gives CASRDSGRGRWETQYF. Full variable domain (outside the CDR3, taken from reference TRBV7-6 and TRBJ2-5): GAGVSQSPRYKVTKRGQDVALRCDPISGHVSLYWYRQALGQGPEFLTYFNYEAQQDKSGLPNDRFSAERPEGSISTLTIQRTEQRDSAMYRCASRDSGRGRWETQYFGPGTRLLVL.